A single sample is the source of the 5 T cell receptor beta chains below, sequenced in a study of T cells in Graves' hyperthyroidism and ophthalmopathy. Using RNA transcripts as the source, TCR beta CDR3 regions were amplified. Researchers ran a first-round RT-PCR on the TCR CDR3 using the HTBI primer set. Using its own MiXCR run on the multiplex PCR reads, TCRdb lists one record per CDR3 protein. The sample contains fewer than 350,000 distinct CDR3 sequences, 15% to 20% of which appear only once. The sequencing input was blood. The receptors come from a woman in her 40s with Graves' ophthalmopathy.

Many counts were recorded for this clonotype. CDR3 nucleotide sequence: TGTGCCACCCTCCGGACTAGCGGGATGACCAAAAACATTCAGTACTTC. It is translated as CATLRTSGMTKNIQYF. This chain joins TRBV28 and TRBJ2-4, with TRBD2 matching 12 bases. V shed 10 bases and J 2 bases; nucleotides not matched to a gene: 9. This CDR3 is built from 16 residues. In germline, CDR1 is MDHEN, CDR2 SYDVKM.

The sample holds many counts of this clonotype. The CDR3 region has the DNA TGTGCCAGCACCAAGGACAGGGGTCTCGAGCAGTACTTC. This sequence encodes CASTKDRGLEQYF. This chain joins TRBV27 and TRBJ2-7; 9 bases match TRBD1. The CDR3 runs 13 residues. CDR1 MNHEY and CDR2 SMNVEV come from the germline V gene (reference sequence). The V gene end was trimmed by 7 bases and the J gene end by 6 bases; junction bases not matched to a gene: 7.

This clonotype was detected many times. The chain couples TRBV6-5 to TRBJ1-1; D remains ambiguous. The V gene lost 4 bases and the J gene lost 4 bases, with 13 bases spanning the gap. CDR3 length: 14 amino acids. Germline V gene lookup returns CDR1 MNHEY and CDR2 SVGAGI. The CDR3 sequence: CASSLSSGITEAFF. For the CDR3, the DNA is TGTGCCAGCAGTTTATCTTCCGGGATCACTGAAGCTTTCTTT.

Ten or more counts support this clonotype. The chain is built from TRBV27 and TRBJ1-1, with D perhaps TRBD1 (6 bases). CDR3 length: 13 amino acids. CDR1 is MNHEY and CDR2 is SMNVEV in the germline V gene (reference sequence). V was trimmed by 3 bases and J by 5 bases, leaving 10 bases between them. CDR3 sequence reads: CASSFTGLTEAFF. The CDR3 DNA follows: TGTGCCAGCAGTTTCACAGGGTTGACTGAAGCTTTCTTT.

This clonotype appeared a few times. The chain combines TRBV11-2 with TRBJ2-2; the D gene is possibly TRBD2 (5 bases). V was trimmed by 1 base and J by 1 base, leaving 10 bases between them. From germline, CDR1 is SGHAT and CDR2 FQNNGV. This CDR3 is built from 16 residues. The CDR3 sequence is CASSLVGALNTGELFF. The CDR3 DNA is TGTGCCAGCAGCTTAGTGGGAGCGTTGAACACCGGGGAGCTGTTTTTT.